What follows describes a single TCR beta chain. These data originate in a study of T cells in Graves' hyperthyroidism and ophthalmopathy. The CDR3 consists of 13 residues. Germline assignment: CDR1 SQVTM and CDR2 ANQGSEA. Trimming took 6 bases from V and 5 from J, leaving 13 bases between them. RNA transcripts gave rise to amplified TCR beta CDR3 regions. Primed by the HTBI set, a first-round RT-PCR was run on the TCR CDR3. TCRdb redid the calling of the multiplex PCR reads with MiXCR, one entry per CDR3 protein. The sample lists around 600,000 distinct CDR3 sequences, roughly 15% occurring once. The material sequenced was blood. The TCR originated in a woman between 50 and 59 years old with Graves' ophthalmopathy. The chain combines TRBV29-1 with TRBJ1-4; D uncertain. DNA for the CDR3: TGCAGCGTCCCTGCGGACTTGAATGAAAAACTGTTTTTT. Its protein is CSVPADLNEKLFF.